These T cell receptor beta chains were read from a single sample in a study of response to subunit inactivated influenza vaccine. TCRdb redid the calling of the RT-PCR reads with MiXCR, one entry per CDR3 protein. Here the sample spans roughly 500,000 distinct CDR3 sequences, approximately 15% being singletons. The starting material was CD4+ T cells sorted from PBMCs, obtained around 25 months after vaccination. The receptors derive from a man aged 50-75 years who received an inactivated influenza vaccine. CDR3s include the opening cysteine and the closing phenylalanine or tryptophan. The D gene is left open where the match is weak. A row's size may be missing; if present it is once, few, many or a size class.

clone size	V gene	D gene	J gene	CDR3 protein	CDR3 DNA
NA	TRBV5-1	NA	TRBJ1-4	CASSRDGRTNEKLFF	TGCGCCAGCAGTAGGGACGGCCGGACTAATGAAAAACTGTTTTTT
NA	TRBV5-1	NA	TRBJ2-3	CASSARTTDTQYF	TGCGCCAGCAGCGCACGTACCACAGATACGCAGTATTTT
many	TRBV10-3	NA	TRBJ2-5	CAISERGERETQYF	TGTGCCATCAGTGAGAGGGGTGAGAGGGAGACCCAGTACTTC
many	TRBV7-8	NA	TRBJ2-3	CASRTGTTRADTQYF	TGTGCCAGCAGAACCGGGACCACGAGGGCAGATACGCAGTATTTT
few	TRBV20-1	NA	TRBJ2-3	CSARDPRGHTDTQYF	TGCAGTGCTAGAGATCCGCGGGGACACACAGATACGCAGTATTTT
many	TRBV5-1	TRBD2	TRBJ2-3	CASSPTSGYTDTQYF	TGCGCCAGCAGCCCGACTAGCGGATACACAGATACGCAGTATTTT
NA	TRBV5-4	NA	TRBJ2-7	CASSQDPLGPYEQYF	TGTGCCAGCAGCCAAGATCCCCTGGGACCATACGAGCAGTACTTC
NA	TRBV6-1	NA	TRBJ2-2	CASTRAGIPPGELFF	TGTGCCAGCACCAGGGCGGGGATCCCACCCGGGGAGCTGTTTTTT
NA	TRBV3-1	NA	TRBJ2-1	CASSHTSSGNNEQFF	TGTGCCAGCAGCCATACGAGTAGCGGAAACAATGAGCAGTTCTTC
few	TRBV5-1	TRBD2	TRBJ2-1	CASSLSSGNLGEQFF	TGCGCCAGCAGCTTGTCTAGCGGGAACTTGGGTGAGCAGTTCTTC
NA	TRBV20-1	NA	TRBJ1-5	CSALNQRNDSPNQPQHF	TGCAGTGCTCTCAACCAGAGAAACGACAGCCCCAATCAGCCCCAGCATTTT
NA	TRBV9	NA	TRBJ2-1	CASSAGDNEQFF	TGTGCCAGCAGCGCAGGAGACAATGAGCAGTTCTTC
NA	TRBV7-2	TRBD2	TRBJ2-4	CASSLWGSGGQNIQYF	TGTGCCAGCAGCTTATGGGGGAGCGGGGGTCAAAACATTCAGTACTTC
NA	TRBV20-1	NA	TRBJ1-1	CSAREGGVNTEAFF	TGCAGTGCTAGAGAGGGCGGGGTGAACACTGAAGCTTTCTTT
NA	TRBV7-3	TRBD1	TRBJ2-2	CASSPQGAPNTGELFF	TGTGCCAGCAGCCCTCAGGGGGCGCCGAACACCGGGGAGCTGTTTTTT
NA	TRBV29-1	TRBD1	TRBJ2-3	CSALGDRATDTQYF	TGCAGCGCCCTCGGGGACAGGGCCACAGATACGCAGTATTTT
NA	TRBV20-1	NA	TRBJ1-2	CSARSQPGGGYTF	TGCAGTGCTAGAAGTCAACCCGGCGGTGGCTACACCTTC
NA	TRBV9	NA	TRBJ2-3	CASSVAGSLDTQYF	TGTGCCAGCAGCGTGGCGGGTTCACTTGATACGCAGTATTTT
many	TRBV28	NA	TRBJ1-1	CASSLYTENTEAFF	TGTGCCAGCAGTCTCTACACAGAGAACACTGAAGCTTTCTTT
many	TRBV5-1	NA	TRBJ1-1	CASSLGRANTEAFF	TGCGCCAGCAGCTTGGGGAGGGCGAACACTGAAGCTTTCTTT
NA	TRBV18	NA	TRBJ2-2	CASSPTWAIAGELFF	TGTGCCAGCTCACCGACGTGGGCAATCGCCGGGGAGCTGTTTTTT
NA	TRBV12-3/TRBV12-4	TRBD2	TRBJ2-4	CASRGSGRERAKNIQYF	TGTGCCAGCAGGGGTAGCGGGAGGGAAAGGGCCAAAAACATTCAGTACTTC
few	TRBV12-3/TRBV12-4	TRBD2	TRBJ2-3	CASSWTGLVGTDTQYF	TGTGCCAGCAGTTGGACCGGACTAGTCGGCACAGATACGCAGTATTTT
many	TRBV12-3/TRBV12-4	TRBD1	TRBJ2-4	CASSFTGGTQNIQYF	TGTGCCAGCAGTTTTACAGGGGGCACCCAAAACATTCAGTACTTC
few	TRBV7-9	TRBD1	TRBJ2-7	CASSYGRGLEQYF	TGTGCCAGCAGCTACGGCAGGGGGCTCGAGCAGTACTTC
once	TRBV24-1	TRBD2	TRBJ2-2	CATRSGGGTGELFF	TGTGCCACCAGGAGCGGGGGAGGCACCGGGGAGCTGTTTTTT
few	TRBV10-3	NA	TRBJ1-3	CAIKTSGNTIYF	TGTGCCATCAAGACCTCTGGAAACACCATATATTTT
many	TRBV5-1	NA	TRBJ1-6	CASSLAGRSPLHF	TGCGCCAGCAGCTTGGCCGGTCGATCACCCCTCCACTTT
NA	TRBV3-1	NA	TRBJ1-1	CASSRTIVNTEAFF	TGTGCCAGCAGCCGGACGATCGTGAACACTGAAGCTTTCTTT
NA	TRBV6-2/TRBV6-3	TRBD2	TRBJ2-1	CASSPTSGRAGWRF	TGTGCCAGCAGCCCAACTAGCGGGAGGGCCGGTTGGCGGTTC
NA	TRBV20-1	TRBD2	TRBJ2-7	CSARDGSGDNYEQYF	TGCAGTGCTAGAGATGGTAGCGGGGACAACTACGAGCAGTACTTC
few	TRBV27	NA	TRBJ2-1	CASSTRPISSYNEQFF	TGTGCCAGCAGTACCCGACCCATAAGCTCCTACAATGAGCAGTTCTTC
NA	TRBV11-1	NA	TRBJ2-1	CASSPGGTYEQFF	TGTGCCAGCAGCCCTGGGGGGACATATGAGCAGTTCTTC
NA	TRBV20-1	NA	TRBJ1-2	CSARDLRHYANYGYTF	TGCAGTGCTAGAGATCTAAGGCACTACGCTAACTATGGCTACACCTTC
NA	TRBV12-3/TRBV12-4	NA	TRBJ2-7	CASSLTGLKGEQYF	TGTGCCAGCAGTCTGACAGGTCTAAAGGGAGAGCAGTACTTC
NA	TRBV5-1	TRBD1	TRBJ2-2	CASATTGGNTGELFF	TGCGCCAGCGCCACCACAGGGGGCAACACCGGGGAGCTGTTTTTT
many	TRBV3-1	NA	TRBJ1-1	CASSHLMINTEAFF	TGTGCCAGCAGCCATTTAATGATTAACACTGAAGCTTTCTTT
NA	TRBV18	NA	TRBJ2-5	CATTQNRGKETQYF	TGTGCCACCACCCAGAACCGGGGGAAGGAGACCCAGTACTTC
few	TRBV10-3	NA	TRBJ2-7	CAISVQQGHEQYF	TGTGCCATCAGTGTCCAACAGGGCCACGAGCAGTACTTC
NA	TRBV27	NA	TRBJ2-1	CASSSTGTREFF	TGTGCCAGCAGTTCGACAGGGACGCGGGAATTCTTC